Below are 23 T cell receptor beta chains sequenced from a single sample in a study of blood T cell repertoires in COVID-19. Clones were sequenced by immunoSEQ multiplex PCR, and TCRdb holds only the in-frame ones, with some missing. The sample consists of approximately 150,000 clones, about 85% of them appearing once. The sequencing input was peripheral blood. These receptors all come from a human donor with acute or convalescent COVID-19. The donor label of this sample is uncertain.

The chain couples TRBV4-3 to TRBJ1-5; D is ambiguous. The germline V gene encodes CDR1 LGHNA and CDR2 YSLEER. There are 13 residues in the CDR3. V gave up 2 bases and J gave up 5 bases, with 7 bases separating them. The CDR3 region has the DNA TGCGCCAGCAGCCAATATCCCGATCAGCCCCAGCATTTT. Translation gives CASSQYPDQPQHF.

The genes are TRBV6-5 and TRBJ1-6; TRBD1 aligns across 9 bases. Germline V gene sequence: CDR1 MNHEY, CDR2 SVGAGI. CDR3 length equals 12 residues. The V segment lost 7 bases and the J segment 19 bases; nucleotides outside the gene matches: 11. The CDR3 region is CASTEPPGQGHF. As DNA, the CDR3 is TGTGCCAGCACCGAACCGCCGGGACAGGGACACTTT.

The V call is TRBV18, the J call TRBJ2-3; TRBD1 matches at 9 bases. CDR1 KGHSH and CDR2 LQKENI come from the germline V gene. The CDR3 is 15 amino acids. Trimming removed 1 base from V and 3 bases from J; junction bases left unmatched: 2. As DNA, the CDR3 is TGTGCCAGCTCACCACAACAGGGGGCTACAGATACGCAGTATTTT. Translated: CASSPQQGATDTQYF.

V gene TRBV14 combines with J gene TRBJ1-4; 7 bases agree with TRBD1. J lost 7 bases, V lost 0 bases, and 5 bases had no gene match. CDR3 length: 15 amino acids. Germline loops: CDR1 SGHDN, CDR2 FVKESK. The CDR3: CASSQEGTVPEKLFF. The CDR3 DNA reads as TGTGCCAGCAGCCAAGAAGGGACAGTCCCTGAAAAACTGTTTTTT.

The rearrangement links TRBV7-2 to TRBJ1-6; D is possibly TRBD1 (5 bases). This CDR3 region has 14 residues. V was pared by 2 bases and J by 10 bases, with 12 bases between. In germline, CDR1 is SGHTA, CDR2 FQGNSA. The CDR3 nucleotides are TGTGCCAGCAGCTTATCCCAGGGAAAATCACCCCTCCACTTT. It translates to CASSLSQGKSPLHF.

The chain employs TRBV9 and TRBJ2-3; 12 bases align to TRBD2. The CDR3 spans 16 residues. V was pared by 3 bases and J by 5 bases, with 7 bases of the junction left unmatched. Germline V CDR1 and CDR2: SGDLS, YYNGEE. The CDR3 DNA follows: TGTGCCAGCAGCGGACTAGCGGGAGCGGTTGGAGATACGCAGTATTTT. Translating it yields CASSGLAGAVGDTQYF.

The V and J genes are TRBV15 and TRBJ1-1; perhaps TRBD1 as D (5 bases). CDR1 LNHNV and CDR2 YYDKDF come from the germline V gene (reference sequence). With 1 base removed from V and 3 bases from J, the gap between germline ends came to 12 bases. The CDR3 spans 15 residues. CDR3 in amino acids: CATSRVGGVDTEAFF. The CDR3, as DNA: TGTGCCACCAGCAGAGTAGGAGGGGTTGACACTGAAGCTTTCTTT.

Here the CDR3 DNA reads TGTGCCAGCAGTTACCGACAGGGACACACCGGGGAGCTGTTTTTT. Protein product: CASSYRQGHTGELFF. The chain uses TRBV13 and TRBJ2-2, with TRBD1 matching 7 bases. In germline, CDR1 is PRHDT, CDR2 FYEKMQ (reference sequence). The CDR3 loop spans 15 amino acids. Losses at the gene ends were 6 bases for V and 3 bases for J; bases not matched to a gene: 7.

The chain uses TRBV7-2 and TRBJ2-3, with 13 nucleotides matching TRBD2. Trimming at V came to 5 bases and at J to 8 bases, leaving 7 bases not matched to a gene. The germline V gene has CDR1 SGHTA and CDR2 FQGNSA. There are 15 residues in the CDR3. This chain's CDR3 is CASSRTSGGAGTQYF. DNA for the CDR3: TGTGCCAGCAGCCGCACTAGCGGGGGGGCGGGTACGCAGTATTTT.

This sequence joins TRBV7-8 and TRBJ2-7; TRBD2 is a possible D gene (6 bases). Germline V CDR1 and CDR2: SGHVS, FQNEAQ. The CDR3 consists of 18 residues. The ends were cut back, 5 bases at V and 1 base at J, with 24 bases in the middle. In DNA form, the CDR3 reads TGTGCCAGCAGCCCGCGGGGAACGGGGACTCCCAAGTCCTACGAGCAGTACTTC. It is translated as CASSPRGTGTPKSYEQYF.

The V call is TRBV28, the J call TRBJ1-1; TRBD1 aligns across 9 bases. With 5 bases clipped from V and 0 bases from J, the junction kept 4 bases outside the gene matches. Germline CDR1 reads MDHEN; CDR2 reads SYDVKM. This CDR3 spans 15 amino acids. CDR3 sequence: CASSPGDRVNTEAFF. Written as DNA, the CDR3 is TGTGCCAGCAGTCCAGGGGACAGGGTGAACACTGAAGCTTTCTTT.

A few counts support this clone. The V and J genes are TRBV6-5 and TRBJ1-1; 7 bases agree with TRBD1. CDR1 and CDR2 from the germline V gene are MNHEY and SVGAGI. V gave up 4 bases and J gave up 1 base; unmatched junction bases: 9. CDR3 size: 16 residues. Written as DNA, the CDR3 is TGTGCCAGCAGTTTATACCCCGGGACAGCGAACACTGAAGCTTTCTTT. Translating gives CASSLYPGTANTEAFF.

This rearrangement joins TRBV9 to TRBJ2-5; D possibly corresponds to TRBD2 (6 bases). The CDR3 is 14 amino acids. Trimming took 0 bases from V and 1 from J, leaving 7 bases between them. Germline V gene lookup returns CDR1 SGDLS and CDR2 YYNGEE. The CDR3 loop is CASSVEEGQETQYF. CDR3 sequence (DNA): TGTGCCAGCAGCGTAGAGGAGGGCCAAGAGACCCAGTACTTC.

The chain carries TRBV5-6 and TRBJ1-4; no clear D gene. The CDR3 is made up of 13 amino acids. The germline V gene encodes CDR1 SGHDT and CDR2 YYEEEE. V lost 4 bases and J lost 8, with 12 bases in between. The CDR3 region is CASSLTGGEKLFF. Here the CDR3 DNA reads TGTGCCAGCAGCCTGACGGGCGGGGAAAAACTGTTTTTT.

The CDR3 spells CASSIGVARDEQYF. CDR3 DNA sequence: TGTGCCAGTAGTATAGGGGTAGCGAGGGACGAGCAGTACTTC. The rearrangement links TRBV19 to TRBJ2-7; TRBD2 is a possible D gene (5 bases). This CDR3 has 14 residues. Trimming pared 1 base from V and 5 bases from J, leaving 12 bases between. CDR1 and CDR2 (germline): LNHDA, SQIVND (reference sequence).

This chain's CDR3 is CARGGTGQAYEQYF. The CDR3 DNA is TGTGCCAGGGGCGGGACAGGGCAGGCCTACGAGCAGTACTTC. The chain has TRBV27 and TRBJ2-7, with TRBD1 identical over 9 bases. After removal of 9 bases from V and 2 bases from J, the junction contained 8 bases not matched to a gene. The germline gives CDR1 MNHEY, CDR2 SMNVEV (reference sequence). CDR3 length: 14 amino acids.

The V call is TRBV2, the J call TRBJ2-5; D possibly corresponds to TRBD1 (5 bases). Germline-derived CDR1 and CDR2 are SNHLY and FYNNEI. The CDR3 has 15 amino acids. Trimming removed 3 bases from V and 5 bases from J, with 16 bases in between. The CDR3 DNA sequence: TGTGCCAGCAGTGACCGGCAGGGCACGGGCGAGACCCAGTACTTC. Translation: CASSDRQGTGETQYF.

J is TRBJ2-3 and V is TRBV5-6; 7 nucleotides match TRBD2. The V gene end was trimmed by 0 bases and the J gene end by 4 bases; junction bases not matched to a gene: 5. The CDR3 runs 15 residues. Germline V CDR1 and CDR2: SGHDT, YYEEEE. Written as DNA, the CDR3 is TGTGCCAGCAGCTTGGAGGGAGGGTTCTCAGATACGCAGTATTTT. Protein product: CASSLEGGFSDTQYF. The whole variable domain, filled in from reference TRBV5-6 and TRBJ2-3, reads DAGVTQSPTHLIKTRGQQVTLRCSPKSGHDTVSWYQQALGQGPQFIFQYYEEEERQRGNFPDRFSGHQFPNYSSELNVNALLLGDSALYLCASSLEGGFSDTQYFGPGTRLTVL.

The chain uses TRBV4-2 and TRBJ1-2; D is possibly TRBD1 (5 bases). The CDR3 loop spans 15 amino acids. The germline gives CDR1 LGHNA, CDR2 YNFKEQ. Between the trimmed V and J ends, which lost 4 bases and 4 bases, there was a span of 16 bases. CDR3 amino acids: CASSPRPGGSYGYTF. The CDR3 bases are TGTGCCAGCAGCCCTAGACCCGGGGGAAGCTATGGCTACACCTTC.

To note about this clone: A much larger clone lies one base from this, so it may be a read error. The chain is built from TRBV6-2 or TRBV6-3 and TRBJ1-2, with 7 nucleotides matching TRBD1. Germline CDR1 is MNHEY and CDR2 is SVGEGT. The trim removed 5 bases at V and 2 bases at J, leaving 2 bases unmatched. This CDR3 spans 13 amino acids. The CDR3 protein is CASSRDRNYGYTF. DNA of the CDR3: TGTGCCAGCAGTCGGGACAGAAACTATGGCTACACCTTC.

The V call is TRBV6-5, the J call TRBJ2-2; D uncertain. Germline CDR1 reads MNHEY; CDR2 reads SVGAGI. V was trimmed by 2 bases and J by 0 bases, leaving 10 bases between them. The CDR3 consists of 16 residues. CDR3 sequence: CASSYSVNSNTGELFF. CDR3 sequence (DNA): TGTGCCAGCAGTTACAGCGTAAATTCGAACACCGGGGAGCTGTTTTTT.

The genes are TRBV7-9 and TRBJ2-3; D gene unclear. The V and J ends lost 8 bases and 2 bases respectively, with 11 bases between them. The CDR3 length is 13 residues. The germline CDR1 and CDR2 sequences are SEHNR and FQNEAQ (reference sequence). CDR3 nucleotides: TGTGCCAGCTTTAACCCGGTCACAGATACGCAGTATTTT. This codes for CASFNPVTDTQYF.

The CDR3 loop reads CASSLGRGGDGYTF. DNA of the CDR3: TGTGCCAGCAGTTTAGGAAGGGGAGGGGATGGCTACACCTTC. The chain employs TRBV28 and TRBJ1-2, with D possibly matching TRBD1 (5 bases). The CDR3 length is 14 residues. Germline CDR1 and CDR2: MDHEN and SYDVKM. V lost 2 bases and J 6 bases, leaving 13 bases between the germline ends.